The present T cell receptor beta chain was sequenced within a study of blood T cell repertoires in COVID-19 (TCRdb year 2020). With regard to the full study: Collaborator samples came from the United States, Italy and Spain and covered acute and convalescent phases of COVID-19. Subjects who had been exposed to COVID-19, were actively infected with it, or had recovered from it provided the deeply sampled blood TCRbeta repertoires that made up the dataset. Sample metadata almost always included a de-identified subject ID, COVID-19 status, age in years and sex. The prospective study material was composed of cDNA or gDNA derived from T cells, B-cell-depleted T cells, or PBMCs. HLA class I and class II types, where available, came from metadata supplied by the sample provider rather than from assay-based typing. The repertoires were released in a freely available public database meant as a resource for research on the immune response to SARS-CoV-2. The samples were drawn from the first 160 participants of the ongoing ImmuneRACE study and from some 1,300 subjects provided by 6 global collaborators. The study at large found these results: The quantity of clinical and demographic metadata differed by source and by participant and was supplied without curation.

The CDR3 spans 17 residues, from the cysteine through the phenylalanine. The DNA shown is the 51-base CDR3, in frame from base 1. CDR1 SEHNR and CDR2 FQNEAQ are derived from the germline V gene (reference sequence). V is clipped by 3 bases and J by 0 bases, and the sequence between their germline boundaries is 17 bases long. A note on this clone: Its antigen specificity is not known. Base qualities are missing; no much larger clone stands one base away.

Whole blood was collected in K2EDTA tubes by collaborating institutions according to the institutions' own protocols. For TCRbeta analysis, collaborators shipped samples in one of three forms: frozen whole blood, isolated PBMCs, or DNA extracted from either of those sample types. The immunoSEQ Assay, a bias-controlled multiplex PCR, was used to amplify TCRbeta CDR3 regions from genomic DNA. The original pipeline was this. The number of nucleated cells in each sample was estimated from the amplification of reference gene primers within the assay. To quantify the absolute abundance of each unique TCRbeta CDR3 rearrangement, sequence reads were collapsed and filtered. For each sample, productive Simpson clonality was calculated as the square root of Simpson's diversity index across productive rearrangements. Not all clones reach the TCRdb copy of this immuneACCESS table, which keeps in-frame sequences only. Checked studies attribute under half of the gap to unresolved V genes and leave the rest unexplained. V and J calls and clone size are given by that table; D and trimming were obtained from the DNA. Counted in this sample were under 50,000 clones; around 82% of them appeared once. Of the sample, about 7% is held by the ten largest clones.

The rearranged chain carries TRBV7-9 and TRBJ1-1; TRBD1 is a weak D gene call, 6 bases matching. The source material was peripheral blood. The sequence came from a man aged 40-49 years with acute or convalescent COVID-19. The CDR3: CASSLRYGNRVNTEAFF. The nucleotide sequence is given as TGTGCCAGCAGCTTGAGGTACGGTAACAGGGTGAACACTGAAGCTTTCTTT.